This T cell receptor beta chain emerged from a study of blood T cell repertoires in COVID-19. Looking at the study overall: PBMCs, B-cell-depleted T cells, or T cells provided the cDNA or gDNA that made up the material.

Participants came from roughly 25 US areas, aged roughly 18 to 95 years. Recovered status in Cohort 3 required two negative PCRs, clearance, or symptom resolution. CDR3 size: 15 residues. Germline CDR1 and CDR2: MNHEY and SVGEGT. Losses at the gene ends were 6 bases for V and 4 bases for J; bases not matched to a gene: 10. Measured with immunoSEQ multiplex PCR; TCRdb has only the in-frame clones, and not every one. The profile covers some 420,000 clones, with more than 80% appearing a single time and 1.1% taken by the ten largest. The rearrangement uses TRBV6-2 or TRBV6-3 and TRBJ1-1, with 8 bases aligning to TRBD1. The sample was PBMCs or T cells enriched from blood (not recorded which). The origin of this receptor is a man younger than 45 who had recovered from COVID-19. The CDR3: CASSRRPGGGTEAFF. The DNA of the CDR3 is TGTGCCAGCAGCCGGCGGCCAGGGGGCGGCACTGAAGCTTTCTTT.